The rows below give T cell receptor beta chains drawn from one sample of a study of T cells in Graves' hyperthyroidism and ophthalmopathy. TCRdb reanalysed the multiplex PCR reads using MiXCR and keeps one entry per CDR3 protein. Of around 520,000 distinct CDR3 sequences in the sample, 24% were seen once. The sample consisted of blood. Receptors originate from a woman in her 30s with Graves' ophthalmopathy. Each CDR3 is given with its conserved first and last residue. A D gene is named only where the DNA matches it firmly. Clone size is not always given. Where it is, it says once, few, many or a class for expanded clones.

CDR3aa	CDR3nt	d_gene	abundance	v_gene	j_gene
CASSLNVGLRGYTF	TGCGCCAGCAGCTTGAATGTGGGCCTTCGGGGCTACACCTTC	.	.	TRBV5-1	TRBJ1-2
CASSAWVKNIQYF	TGTGCCAGCAGCGCGTGGGTCAAAAACATTCAGTACTTC	.	few	TRBV7-2	TRBJ2-4
CSVYDRNTEAFF	TGCAGCGTGTACGACAGGAACACTGAAGCTTTCTTT	.	many	TRBV29-1	TRBJ1-1
CATSPGGAAEAFF	TGTGCCACCAGCCCCGGAGGCGCGGCTGAAGCTTTCTTT	.	.	TRBV15	TRBJ1-1
CASSYPGSTYEQYF	TGTGCCAGCAGTTACCCAGGGTCCACTTACGAGCAGTACTTC	.	many	TRBV12-3/TRBV12-4	TRBJ2-7
CASTGTNRVYEQYF	TGTGCCAGCACCGGGACTAATCGGGTCTACGAGCAGTACTTC	TRBD2	.	TRBV6-1	TRBJ2-7
CASSPQQRTGKSGYTF	TGTGCCAGCAGCCCTCAACAGCGGACAGGGAAGAGTGGCTACACCTTC	TRBD1	many	TRBV11-2	TRBJ1-2
CSARDPVLGEAFF	TGCAGTGCTAGAGATCCGGTCCTCGGGGAAGCTTTCTTT	.	many	TRBV20-1	TRBJ1-1
CASSPLGDHYAGNTIYF	TGTGCCAGCAGCCCCTTAGGGGATCACTACGCTGGAAACACCATATATTTT	.	few	TRBV3-1	TRBJ1-3
CASSPRWETLAKNIQYF	TGTGCCAGCAGCCCGCGATGGGAAACCCTAGCCAAAAACATTCAGTACTTC	.	many	TRBV7-8	TRBJ2-4
CASSPLGVSYEQYF	TGTGCCAGCAGCCCTCTGGGGGTATCCTACGAGCAGTACTTC	.	.	TRBV9	TRBJ2-7
CSVVHEDTDAFF	TGCAGCGTTGTTCACGAGGACACTGATGCTTTCTTT	.	.	TRBV29-1	TRBJ1-1
CASSPRGGETQYF	TGTGCCAGCAGCCCCCGTGGTGGGGAGACCCAGTACTTC	.	.	TRBV28	TRBJ2-5
CASSGVRRHEQYF	TGTGCCAGCAGTGGGGTTCGGAGACACGAGCAGTACTTC	.	.	TRBV6-1	TRBJ2-7
CAILQGARTEAFF	TGTGCCATCCTACAGGGGGCGAGGACTGAAGCTTTCTTT	TRBD1	.	TRBV2	TRBJ1-1
CASSVGGDRARETQYF	TGTGCCAGCAGCGTAGGAGGGGACAGGGCGAGGGAGACCCAGTACTTC	TRBD1	few	TRBV9	TRBJ2-5
CASSYEGAPSSYNSPLHF	TGTGCCAGCAGTTACGAGGGGGCCCCGAGCTCCTATAATTCACCCCTCCACTTT	TRBD1	.	TRBV6-2/TRBV6-3	TRBJ1-6
CSVESGGAESPYEQYF	TGCAGCGTTGAGTCAGGTGGTGCGGAGTCCCCCTACGAGCAGTACTTC	.	few	TRBV29-1	TRBJ2-7